This TCR beta chain was obtained from a study of T-cell memory formation after mild COVID-19 (dated by TCRdb to the early 2020s). General notes on the study: TCR sequence clusters from the two donors were largely donor specific. T-cell clones expanding and contracting after mild COVID-19 in a couple of donors were tracked by longitudinal TCRalpha and TCRbeta repertoire sequencing. Two young, previously healthy adult volunteers, one female and one male, were included in the cohort.

The V end loses 4 bases and the J end loses 5 bases, and a stretch of 8 bases separates them. CDR3 length: 12 amino acids, cysteine to phenylalanine. Only the CDR3 part of the read is kept: 36 bases, read in frame from the first base. The CDR1 and CDR2 encoded by the germline V gene are SGHAT and FQNNGV. Study-wide findings and limitations: SARS-CoV-2 specificity was not confirmed for the second-wave clones peaking on day 37. Some responding clones were detected in pre-infection memory, which suggested that pre-existing cross-reactive memory T cells had joined the SARS-CoV-2 response. The study covered only a couple of mild cases, and larger cohorts including severe cases with pre-infection samples were considered necessary. From day 15 to 85, contracting clones showed balanced CD4/CD8 phenotypes, whereas a second wave of clones that expanded from day 15 to 37 leaned towards CD4+. Contracting CD4+ clones turned up mainly in the CM and EM memory subsets, whereas EMRA was where CD8+ clones were enriched.

The data were produced on an Illumina NovaSeq 6000. Using 5'RACE with constant-segment primers, TCRalpha and TCRbeta cDNA libraries were constructed, with sample barcodes and unique molecular identifiers added in the process. RNA was extracted from every sample with Trizol reagent. Amplification of the libraries took two PCR steps, and the second step added a second sample barcode plus Illumina TruSeq adapters. Sequencing of libraries was performed on an Illumina NovaSeq with 2 x 150 bp paired-end reads. The original pipeline was this. The reads were demultiplexed and collapsed into UMI-guided consensus sequences using migec v1.2.7. Using mixcr v2.1.11, UMI consensuses were aligned to TRA and TRB V and J templates and then assembled into clonotypes. A clonotype was counted as expanded or contracted only when both edgeR and NoisET called the clonotype significant, with the noise models trained on biological replicates. For edgeR calls, a false discovery rate-adjusted p below 0.01 and a log2 fold-change threshold of 1 were applied. As an exploratory analysis of dynamics, max-normalized trajectories of the 1000 most abundant clonotypes were examined by PCA with hierarchical clustering. Separately sequenced CD4+ and CD8+ repertoires were used to assign a CD4 or CD8 phenotype to each responding clone. The public reads were run again by TCRdb, first through fastp at Q25 and then through MiXCR, and only productive beta chains were kept. Rows with one shared CDR3 protein collapse into an entry with the most common genes and DNA. The V and J calls and clone size are TCRdb's, not the authors'. Across this sample there are 400,000 or so distinct CDR3 sequences, with around 18% seen only once. The ten biggest clones cover 7.5% to 9.5% of the sample.

PBMCs were isolated by Ficoll-Paque density gradient centrifugation. This clonotype has more than one count but fewer than ten. Its antigen is currently not known. Nothing much larger sits one base from this clone, and base qualities are not available. The receptor comes from an adult woman who had mild COVID-19 (a few samples of this study predate the infection). The sample titles of this study are shuffled in the database, so cell type and time point are left out; the donor was told from shared clones. The sample taken for sequencing was PBMCs or a T cell subset sorted from them (not recorded which). The chain was built from TRBV11-2 and TRBJ1-2, with the D gene uncertain. The CDR3 here reads CASSSEGYGYTF. The nucleotides read TGTGCCAGCAGCTCGGAAGGTTATGGCTACACCTTC.